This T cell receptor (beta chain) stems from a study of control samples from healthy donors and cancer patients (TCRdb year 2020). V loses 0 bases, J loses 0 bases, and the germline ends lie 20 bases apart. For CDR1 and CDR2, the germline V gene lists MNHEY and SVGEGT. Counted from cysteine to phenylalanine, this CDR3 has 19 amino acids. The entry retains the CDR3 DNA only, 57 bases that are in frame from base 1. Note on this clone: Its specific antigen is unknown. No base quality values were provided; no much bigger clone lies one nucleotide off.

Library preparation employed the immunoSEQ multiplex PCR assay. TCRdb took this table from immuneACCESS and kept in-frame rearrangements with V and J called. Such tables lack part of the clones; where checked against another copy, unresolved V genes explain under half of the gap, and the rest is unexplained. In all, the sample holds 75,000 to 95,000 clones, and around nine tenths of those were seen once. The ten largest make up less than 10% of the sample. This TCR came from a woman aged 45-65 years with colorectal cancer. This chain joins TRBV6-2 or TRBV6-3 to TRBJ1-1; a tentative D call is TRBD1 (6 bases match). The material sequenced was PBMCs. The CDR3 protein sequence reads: CASSYSVTGSISLNTEAFF. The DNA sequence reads TGTGCCAGCAGTTACTCGGTTACAGGGAGTATTTCCCTGAACACTGAAGCTTTCTTT.